This T cell receptor beta chain originates from a study of CD8+ T cells in alopecia areata. Study overall: Treated patients received oral tofacitinib, 5 to 10 mg twice daily. Findings and limits, study-wide: Given one nonresponder, whether baseline CD8+ expansion relates to response remains uncertain.

Investigators isolated RNA and reverse transcribed it into cDNA to act as the sequencing template. Data came from immunoSEQ multiplex PCR; TCRdb stores just in-frame clones and leaves some out. The sample lists fewer than 150,000 clones, roughly four fifths seen once, with about 25% in the top ten. The germline V gene has CDR1 SEHNR and CDR2 FQNEAQ (reference sequence). The CDR3 extends over 12 amino acids. The treatment was: oral pan-JAK inhibitor, 5-10 mg twice daily. From PBMCs, CD4+ and CD8+ T cells were sorted. A word on this clone: Its antigen is undetermined. At one end the junction does not follow the germline gene, possibly because of a read error.

This clonotype originated in a human donor with alopecia areata. Material: CD8+ T cells sorted from blood, obtained at week 4, from a patient treated with tofacitinib. The chain combines TRBV7-9 with TRBJ2-1; unclear D gene. CDR3 in DNA: TGTGCCAGCAGTTACTCCGACAATGAGCAGTTCTTC. This encodes CASSYSDNEQFF.